Below are 16 T cell receptor beta chains sequenced from a single sample in a study of vaccination effects on CD4 cells after COVID-19. No antigen has been assigned to these receptors. Libraries were prepared by immunoSEQ multiplex PCR; TCRdb keeps only in-frame clonotypes and omits some of them. Here the sample spans about 64,000 clones, 65% to 75% being singletons. Isolating CD4+ T cells followed about 10 days of culture. Source: CD4+ T cells from PBMCs cultured without peptide, taken before COVID-19 vaccination. All receptors come from a human donor who had a prior SARS-CoV-2 infection.

This rearrangement joins TRBV5-4 to TRBJ2-7, with TRBD2 matching over 8 bases. The CDR3 runs 14 residues. J was trimmed by 2 bases and V by 2 bases; bases with no gene match: 3. The germline V gene encodes CDR1 SGHNT and CDR2 YYREEE (reference sequence). The CDR3 loop is CASSLAGAAYEQYF. The DNA of the CDR3 is TGTGCCAGCAGCTTAGCGGGGGCTGCCTACGAGCAGTACTTC.

This clone was seen more than once but under ten times. The chain links TRBV5-6 to TRBJ2-7; D is perhaps TRBD1 (5 bases). The CDR3 sequence is 14 residues long. Trimming took 1 base from V and 0 from J, leaving 8 bases between them. In germline, CDR1 is SGHDT, CDR2 YYEEEE. CDR3 residues: CASSLHRSSYEQYF. The CDR3, as DNA: TGTGCCAGCAGCTTGCACAGGAGCTCCTACGAGCAGTACTTC. The full variable domain, its missing parts supplied by reference TRBV5-6 and TRBJ2-7, is DAGVTQSPTHLIKTRGQQVTLRCSPKSGHDTVSWYQQALGQGPQFIFQYYEEEERQRGNFPDRFSGHQFPNYSSELNVNALLLGDSALYLCASSLHRSSYEQYFGPGTRLTVT.

V is TRBV13 and J is TRBJ2-7, with D perhaps TRBD1 (5 bases). The germline V and J ends were trimmed by 2 bases and 0 bases, with 14 bases remaining between them. Germline assignment: CDR1 PRHDT and CDR2 FYEKMQ (reference sequence). This CDR3 has 16 residues. DNA of the CDR3: TGTGCCAGCAGCTTAACCCCAAGACAGAGCTCCTACGAGCAGTACTTC. Translated: CASSLTPRQSSYEQYF.

The chain has TRBV5-1 and TRBJ1-1; a weak D match, TRBD1 (5 bases). Germline loops: CDR1 SGHRS, CDR2 YFSETQ. Trimming stripped 2 bases from V and 5 bases from J, with 10 bases between. The CDR3 totals 13 residues. CDR3 amino acids: CASSFNDRTEAFF. The CDR3, as DNA: TGCGCCAGCAGCTTCAACGACAGAACTGAAGCTTTCTTT.

The sample holds a few counts of this clone. This chain connects TRBV25-1 to TRBJ2-2, with D hard to call. Germline V CDR1 and CDR2: MGHDK, SYGVNS. Trimming left V 0 bases short and J 0 bases short, with 11 bases between. CDR3 length: 17 residues. CDR3 nucleotides: TGTGCCAGCAGTGAATATCACGGCCGGCCGAACACCGGGGAGCTGTTTTTT. Residues: CASSEYHGRPNTGELFF.

The J gene is TRBJ1-1, the V gene TRBV3-1 (or the pseudogene TRBV3-2); D gene unclear. There are 19 residues in the CDR3. Germline assignment: CDR1 LGHDT and CDR2 YNNKEL (reference sequence). V gave up 3 bases and J gave up 0 bases, with 23 bases separating them. The CDR3 DNA reads TGTGCCAGCAGCCACTCCCGGAGCGGCAGACCGCTCGTGAACACTGAAGCTTTCTTT. Encoded protein: CASSHSRSGRPLVNTEAFF.

This clone was detected only a few times. The chain uses TRBV6-5 and TRBJ1-3; 7 nucleotides match TRBD1. Germline CDR1 and CDR2: MNHEY and SVGAGI. The CDR3 is 14 amino acids. The V segment lost 4 bases and the J segment 8 bases; nucleotides outside the gene matches: 8. The CDR3 sequence is CASSFGTAFDTIYF. The DNA of the CDR3 is TGTGCCAGCAGTTTCGGGACAGCATTTGACACCATATATTTT.

This chain joins TRBV29-1 and TRBJ2-3; D is unclear. Germline assignment: CDR1 SQVTM and CDR2 ANQGSEA. V was shortened by 4 bases and J by 4 bases, with 6 bases between the two germline ends. The length of the CDR3 is 11 residues. The CDR3 loop reads CSVGRADTQYF. CDR3 DNA sequence: TGCAGCGTTGGTAGAGCAGATACGCAGTATTTT.

J is TRBJ1-4 and V is TRBV9; D remains unclear. The CDR3 consists of 17 residues. Trimming pared 4 bases from V and 5 bases from J, leaving 21 bases between. The germline gives CDR1 SGDLS, CDR2 YYNGEE. CDR3 in DNA: TGTGCCAGCAGCAACCGCGGAGGGAGGGCCTCAAATGAAAAACTGTTTTTT. Translated, it gives CASSNRGGRASNEKLFF.

The V call is TRBV7-3, the J call TRBJ1-2; 10 nucleotides align to TRBD1. CDR3 length: 14 amino acids. The germline V gene has CDR1 SGHTA and CDR2 FQGTGA. J lost 8 bases, V lost 5 bases, and 8 bases had no gene match. DNA of the CDR3: TGTGCCAGCAGCCCATCCGGGACAGGGGTCGGCTACACCTTC. This translates into CASSPSGTGVGYTF.

The chain is built from TRBV11-3 and TRBJ2-2; 9 positions match TRBD1. This CDR3 is built from 16 residues. The V and J ends lost 3 bases and 6 bases, in that order; junction bases with no gene match: 8. Germline CDR1 SGHNT, CDR2 YENEEA. The CDR3 loop reads CASSLGGQGIAGELFF. In DNA form, the CDR3 reads TGTGCCAGCAGCTTGGGGGGACAGGGCATTGCCGGGGAGCTGTTTTTT.

This clone was picked up a small number of times. The chain carries TRBV7-2 and TRBJ2-7, with 10 bases that match TRBD2. J gave up 12 bases and V 5 bases, and 16 bases lay outside the gene matches. The CDR3 runs 15 residues. Germline values: CDR1 SGHTA, CDR2 FQGNSA. CDR3 in amino acids: CASSTLLAGAEGSYF. For the CDR3, the DNA is TGTGCCAGCAGCACCCTGCTAGCGGGGGCGGAGGGGTCGTACTTC.

J is TRBJ2-1 and V is TRBV7-2; D is unclear. The CDR3 sequence is 14 residues long. CDR1 and CDR2 (germline): SGHTA, FQGNSA. V shed 5 bases and J shed 6 bases, with 14 bases lying between them. This chain's CDR3 is CASSNSLVGNEQFF. As DNA, the CDR3 is TGTGCCAGCAGCAACAGTCTAGTAGGCAATGAGCAGTTCTTC.

V gene TRBV6-5 combines with J gene TRBJ1-6; 9 positions match TRBD1. The CDR3 extends over 15 amino acids. Germline CDR1 and CDR2: MNHEY and SVGAGI. Trimming took 2 bases from V and 10 from J; bases not matched to a gene: 6. In nucleotides, the CDR3 is TGTGCCAGCAGTTACGGGGGACAGGGTGGATCACCCCTCCACTTT. It yields the protein CASSYGGQGGSPLHF.

The chain couples TRBV7-8 to TRBJ2-5, with D unresolved. The V gene's germline CDR1 is SGHVS and CDR2 FQNEAQ. Trimming took off 5 bases at V and 5 bases at J, with 9 bases between the two ends. This CDR3 region has 12 residues. The CDR3 DNA reads as TGTGCCAGCAGCCCGGACGGGGAGACCCAGTACTTC. This codes for CASSPDGETQYF.

This clone was seen a single time. The chain employs TRBV4-3 and TRBJ1-3; unclear D gene. The germline V gene encodes CDR1 LGHNA and CDR2 YSLEER. The germline V and J ends were trimmed by 2 bases and 0 bases, with 14 bases remaining between them. The CDR3 runs to 17 residues. CDR3 DNA sequence: TGCGCCAGCAGCCAATTCGGGAGCTCAGTCTCTGGAAACACCATATATTTT. Residues: CASSQFGSSVSGNTIYF.